This entry lists 32 T cell receptor beta chains sequenced from one sample in a study of low-dose radiotherapy and immunotherapy resistance in tumors. Both TCRalpha and TCRbeta chains were reverse transcribed with V-gene-specific primers. TCR amplification involved about 21 PCR cycles with a constant-region primer and V-primer adapter. Using its own MiXCR run on the reads, TCRdb lists one record per CDR3 protein. Of around 76,000 distinct CDR3 sequences in the sample, roughly 30% were seen once. Time point given: before trial treatment. Sequencing used PBMCs, obtained before treatment. All receptors come from a female donor with ovarian cancer.

This clonotype was seen many times. This sequence joins TRBV7-2 and TRBJ2-1, with D perhaps TRBD1 (6 bases). Germline assignment: CDR1 SGHTA and CDR2 FQGNSA. The CDR3 spans 17 residues. V shed 6 bases and J shed 0 bases, with 18 bases lying between them. CDR3 sequence reads: CASRGLGGANSYNEQFF. CDR3 coding DNA: TGTGCCAGCAGGGGGTTAGGGGGAGCCAACTCCTACAATGAGCAGTTCTTC.

This clonotype was observed many times. The V and J genes are TRBV7-2 and TRBJ2-3; 8 positions match TRBD2. Germline assignment: CDR1 SGHTA and CDR2 FQGNSA. This CDR3 has 15 amino acids. J gave up 6 bases and V 4 bases, and 9 bases lay outside the gene matches. The CDR3 here is CASSSTGTRTDTQYF. CDR3 DNA: TGTGCCAGCAGCTCCACCGGGACTAGGACCGATACGCAGTATTTT.

As regards this clonotype: Germline is not matched at one junction end, which may reflect a read error. CDR3: CASSLDLGTDTQYF. CDR3 nucleotides: TGCGCCAGCAGCTTGGACCTCGGCACAGATACGCAGTATTTT. The gene calls are TRBV5-8 and TRBJ2-3; D call uncertain. The CDR3 sequence is 14 residues long. CDR1 and CDR2 from the germline V gene are SGHTS and YDEGEE.

There are many counts of this clonotype. This rearrangement joins TRBV28 to TRBJ2-3; 10 bases map to TRBD1. Germline trimming cut 0 bases from V and 5 bases from J; bases unmatched to any gene: 2. Germline CDR1 reads MDHEN; CDR2 reads SYDVKM. The CDR3 extends over 15 amino acids. The CDR3 here is CASSLWGQGRDTQYF. The CDR3, as DNA: TGTGCCAGCAGTTTATGGGGACAGGGGAGAGATACGCAGTATTTT.

The chain links TRBV28 to TRBJ1-2, with D perhaps matching TRBD1 (6 bases). V was shortened by 5 bases and J by 6 bases, with 25 bases between the two germline ends. Germline-derived CDR1 and CDR2 are MDHEN and SYDVKM. The CDR3 spans 17 residues. As DNA, the CDR3 is TGTGCCAGCAGTGGCTGGGGGGGCGGAAAGACTTTGGATGGCTACACCTTC. It yields the protein CASSGWGGGKTLDGYTF.

The rearrangement uses TRBV20-1 and TRBJ2-3, with TRBD2 matching over 12 bases. The germline V gene has CDR1 DFQATT and CDR2 SNEGSKA (reference sequence). This CDR3 spans 16 amino acids. Trimming took 6 bases from V and 5 from J; bases not matched to a gene: 12. This chain's CDR3 is CSAERRLAGAVDTQYF. CDR3 sequence (DNA): TGCAGTGCGGAAAGGAGACTAGCGGGGGCGGTAGATACGCAGTATTTT.

This clonotype occurred many times. The chain is built from TRBV7-2 and TRBJ1-6; D perhaps matches TRBD1 (5 bases). Germline V lookup: CDR1 SGHTA, CDR2 FQGNSA. This CDR3 contains 12 residues. The ends were cut back, 5 bases at V and 9 bases at J, with 8 bases in the middle. The CDR3 nucleotides are TGTGCCAGCAGCCTTACAGGTTCACCCCTCCACTTT. Amino acid sequence: CASSLTGSPLHF.

This clonotype was recorded at least ten times. The chain has TRBV7-2 and TRBJ1-1, with D unresolved. This CDR3 has 14 amino acids. Trimming left V 0 bases short and J 1 base short, with 6 bases between. Germline-derived CDR1 and CDR2 are SGHTA and FQGNSA. CDR3 bases: TGTGCCAGCAGCTTAGCGCTTGGGAACACTGAAGCTTTCTTT. Its translation: CASSLALGNTEAFF.

The table lists this clonotype with many counts. The chain is built from TRBV3-1 and TRBJ2-7, with D unclear. Germline-derived CDR1 and CDR2 are LGHDT and YNNKEL (reference sequence). V was cut by 2 bases and J by 3 bases, with 5 bases left in between. The CDR3 has 12 amino acids. CDR3 region: CASSQRDYEQYF. For the CDR3, the DNA is TGTGCCAGCAGCCAAAGGGACTACGAGCAGTACTTC.

The sample holds many counts of this clonotype. The V and J genes are TRBV20-1 and TRBJ2-7; 7 bases agree with TRBD2. Trimming cost V 1 base and J 2 bases; bases outside gene matches: 2. The CDR3 runs to 13 residues. Germline V gives CDR1 DFQATT, CDR2 SNEGSKA (reference sequence). CDR3 sequence reads: CSARGLAAYEQYF. For the CDR3, the DNA is TGCAGTGCTAGAGGTCTAGCGGCCTACGAGCAGTACTTC.

This clonotype has ten or more counts. The chain employs TRBV4-1 and TRBJ2-7; D might be TRBD1 (6 bases). The CDR3 totals 16 residues. Between the trimmed V and J ends, which lost 5 bases and 5 bases, there was a span of 22 bases. Germline V CDR1 and CDR2: MGHRA, YSYEKL. CDR3 sequence (DNA): TGCGCCAGCAGCTTAAACGAGGGGGACCCTAGGCACGAGCAGTACTTC. It translates to CASSLNEGDPRHEQYF.

The rearrangement joins TRBV3-1 to TRBJ2-1, with TRBD2 matching 8 bases. Looked up from germline, CDR1 is LGHDT and CDR2 is YNNKEL (reference sequence). Trimming removed 3 bases from V and 2 bases from J; junction bases left unmatched: 6. The CDR3 extends over 16 amino acids. The CDR3 coding sequence is TGTGCCAGCAGCCACCGGTCGGGGGGGCCCTACAATGAGCAGTTCTTC. Protein: CASSHRSGGPYNEQFF.

This clonotype was picked up many times. The chain is built from TRBV29-1 and TRBJ2-7; 10 nucleotides line up with TRBD2. Germline V gene data show CDR1 as SQVTM and CDR2 as ANQGSEA. This CDR3 is 17 amino acids long. The ends lost 2 bases at V and 6 bases at J; junction bases unmatched: 16. In DNA, the CDR3 is TGCAGCGTTGAACCTAGCGGGAGAGGGGGGATTATTCGCGAGCAGTACTTC. Protein: CSVEPSGRGGIIREQYF.

The chain links TRBV5-8 to TRBJ1-5; 9 positions match TRBD1. The CDR3 extends over 18 amino acids. The V segment lost 4 bases and the J segment 3 bases; nucleotides outside the gene matches: 14. Germline loops: CDR1 SGHTS, CDR2 YDEGEE. The CDR3 DNA sequence: TGTGCCAGCAGCGTGGGACAGGGAAGAGGGTCTTTCAATCAGCCCCAGCATTTT. Protein sequence: CASSVGQGRGSFNQPQHF. The whole variable domain, filled in from reference TRBV5-8 and TRBJ1-5, reads EAGVTQSPTHLIKTRGQQATLRCSPISGHTSVYWYQQALGLGLQFLLWYDEGEERNRGNFPPRFSGRQFPNYSSELNVNALELEDSALYLCASSVGQGRGSFNQPQHFGDGTRLSIL.

CDR3 sequence (DNA): TGTGCCAGCAGTTCTCACAGGGGGAACAATTCACCCCTCCACTTT. This encodes CASSSHRGNNSPLHF. This rearrangement joins TRBV28 to TRBJ1-6; 8 positions agree with TRBD1. CDR1 is MDHEN, CDR2 SYDVKM, per germline. The CDR3 is 15 residues long. J lost 7 bases, V lost 4 bases, and 6 bases had no gene match.

The CDR3 loop is CASSSVGKTEAFF. The DNA of the CDR3 is TGTGCCAGCTCGTCAGTGGGGAAGACTGAAGCTTTCTTT. The chain has TRBV18 and TRBJ1-1; D uncertain. The germline gives CDR1 KGHSH, CDR2 LQKENI. Trimming pared 6 bases from V and 5 bases from J, leaving 13 bases between. This CDR3 has 13 residues.

A remark on this clonotype: Given a far larger clone just one base away, this is likely a sequencing read error. The gene calls are TRBV7-3 and TRBJ2-3, with 12 nucleotides matching TRBD2. Germline CDR1 reads SGHTA; CDR2 reads FQGTGA. This CDR3 region has 15 residues. The CDR3 coding sequence is TGTGGCAGCAGCCGAAGACTAGCGGGAGTAGATACGCAGTATTTT. Encoded protein: CGSSRRLAGVDTQYF.

The sample holds many counts of this clonotype. The V gene is TRBV7-9, the J gene TRBJ2-1, with TRBD2 matching over 7 bases. The V and J ends lost 7 bases and 3 bases, in that order; junction bases with no gene match: 6. Per germline, CDR1 SEHNR and CDR2 FQNEAQ (reference sequence). This CDR3 is built from 14 residues. DNA for the CDR3: TGTGCCAGCATCCCACGGGGGGACTACAATGAGCAGTTCTTC. Amino acid sequence: CASIPRGDYNEQFF.

The table lists this clonotype with many counts. One junction end does not reproduce the germline sequence, and a read error may be involved. The gene calls are TRBV5-1 and TRBJ1-4, with 9 nucleotides matching TRBD1. Germline V CDR1 and CDR2: SGHRS, YFSETQ. This CDR3 comprises 14 residues. DNA for the CDR3: TGTGCCAGCAGCTTGGACAGGGGAGGAGAAAAACTGTTTTTT. This codes for CASSLDRGGEKLFF.

This chain uses TRBV4-2 with TRBJ2-7; perhaps TRBD2 as D (6 bases). Germline CDR1 reads LGHNA; CDR2 reads YNFKEQ. Trimming removed 4 bases from V and 2 bases from J, with 12 bases in between. There are 14 residues in the CDR3. The CDR3 sequence is CASSRPGGTYEQYF. CDR3 nucleotide sequence: TGTGCCAGCAGCCGACCCGGGGGAACCTACGAGCAGTACTTC.

This rearrangement joins TRBV4-3 to TRBJ2-5; no firm D call. Deletions cut 0 bases from V and 0 bases from J, with 8 bases between. Germline V gives CDR1 LGHNA, CDR2 YSLEER. The CDR3 runs 15 residues. CDR3 in amino acids: CASSQDGLYQETQYF. CDR3 bases: TGCGCCAGCAGCCAAGACGGCTTATACCAAGAGACCCAGTACTTC.

V gene TRBV5-1 combines with J gene TRBJ2-7; the D is unclear. The CDR3 consists of 15 residues. CDR1 and CDR2 from the germline V gene are SGHRS and YFSETQ. Trimming stripped 3 bases from V and 0 bases from J, with 13 bases between. The CDR3 nucleotides read TGCGCCAGCAGCTCCACCCAACAGAGCTCCTACGAGCAGTACTTC. It translates to CASSSTQQSSYEQYF.

Concerning this clonotype: Possible read error: a much larger clone is one base away. The rearrangement uses TRBV19 and TRBJ2-7; either TRBD1 or TRBD2 may supply D (5 bases each). CDR1 and CDR2 from the germline V gene are LNHDA and SQIVND (reference sequence). Trimming took off 2 bases at V and 7 bases at J, with 33 bases between the two ends. The CDR3 runs 20 residues. The DNA for the CDR3 is TGTGCCAGTAGTATACTGAGGGGCGGTTGGAAGGGAGTAGCCTACAATGAGCAGTACTTC. Translated, it gives CASSILRGGWKGVAYNEQYF.

This clonotype was seen ten or more times. The chain has TRBV24-1 and TRBJ2-1, with D possibly called TRBD1 or TRBD2 (5 bases each). Deletions cut 4 bases from V and 10 bases from J, with 7 bases between. There are 11 residues in the CDR3. Germline V gene sequence: CDR1 KGHDR, CDR2 SFDVKD. The CDR3 nucleotides read TGTGCCACCAGTGACCGGGGCGAGCAGTTCTTC. It yields the protein CATSDRGEQFF.

The J gene is TRBJ2-5, the V gene TRBV7-2, with D perhaps TRBD2 (5 bases). This CDR3 spans 16 amino acids. From germline, CDR1 is SGHTA and CDR2 FQGNSA. The germline V and J ends were trimmed by 5 bases and 7 bases, with 23 bases remaining between them. The chain's CDR3 is CASSPKARIAFGTQYF. CDR3 nucleotide sequence: TGTGCCAGCAGCCCTAAAGCTAGGATAGCGTTTGGGACCCAGTACTTC.

The chain joins TRBV6-2 or TRBV6-3 to TRBJ2-1, with D unresolved. The CDR3 extends over 14 amino acids. V was clipped by 0 bases and J by 10 bases, with 13 bases between them. Germline V gives CDR1 MNHEY, CDR2 SVGEGT. The CDR3 DNA sequence: TGTGCCAGCAGTTACTCGAATAAGGGTTGGGAGCAGTTCTTC. Translating it yields CASSYSNKGWEQFF.

Ten or more counts support this clonotype. This sequence joins TRBV28 and TRBJ1-1, with D possibly being TRBD1 (5 bases). Germline V gene data show CDR1 as MDHEN and CDR2 as SYDVKM. V was clipped by 6 bases and J by 1 base, with 12 bases between them. The CDR3 consists of 14 residues. In nucleotides, the CDR3 is TGTGCCAGCAGGATCAGGGTGAAGAACACTGAAGCTTTCTTT. Amino acids: CASRIRVKNTEAFF.

The gene calls are TRBV6-8 and TRBJ2-1; D may match TRBD1 or TRBD2 (6 bases each). The CDR3 is 18 residues long. The V and J ends lost 2 bases and 3 bases respectively, with 20 bases between them. Germline CDR1 is MNHGY and CDR2 is SAAAGT. The chain's CDR3 is CASSYGGLSDSLYNEQFF. CDR3 nucleotides: TGTGCCAGCAGTTACGGAGGGTTATCGGACAGTCTCTACAATGAGCAGTTCTTC.

The genes are TRBV9 and TRBJ2-6; 7 nucleotides line up with TRBD1. The CDR3 has 17 residues. The J segment lost 0 bases and the V segment lost 3 bases, leaving 6 bases of the junction unmatched. The germline CDR1 and CDR2 sequences are SGDLS and YYNGEE. The CDR3 loop reads CASSGTGASSGANVLTF. DNA for the CDR3: TGTGCCAGCAGCGGAACAGGGGCTTCCTCTGGGGCCAACGTCCTGACTTTC.

This clonotype was picked up many times. V is TRBV20-1 and J is TRBJ2-3; D possibly matches TRBD1 or TRBD2 (5 bases each). CDR1 is DFQATT, CDR2 SNEGSKA, per germline (reference sequence). Trimming shortened V by 7 bases and J by 1 base, and 21 bases separated the two germline ends. The CDR3 contains 16 residues. CDR3 sequence: CSGSIGEGLGTDTQYF. In nucleotides, the CDR3 is TGCAGTGGCTCCATCGGAGAGGGGCTCGGCACAGATACGCAGTATTTT.

The chain couples TRBV18 to TRBJ2-3, with 7 bases identical to TRBD1. Germline-derived CDR1 and CDR2 are KGHSH and LQKENI. The CDR3 contains 17 residues. Trimming cost V 2 bases and J 2 bases; bases outside gene matches: 10. CDR3 sequence (DNA): TGTGCCAGCTCACCAGAAGCCGGGACAGCCTTCACAGATACGCAGTATTTT. It translates to CASSPEAGTAFTDTQYF.

Regarding this clonotype: One base separates it from a far larger clone, so it is likely a read error. The chain recombines TRBV5-8 with TRBJ1-5; D not resolved. The CDR3 covers 13 residues. Germline CDR1 is SGHTS and CDR2 is YDEGEE. Here the CDR3 DNA reads TGCGTCAGCAGCTTGGAGGTTAATCAGCCCCAGCATTTT. Translating it yields CVSSLEVNQPQHF. Drawing the rest from reference TRBV5-8 and TRBJ1-5, the complete variable domain is EAGVTQSPTHLIKTRGQQATLRCSPISGHTSVYWYQQALGLGLQFLLWYDEGEERNRGNFPPRFSGRQFPNYSSELNVNALELEDSALYLCVSSLEVNQPQHFGDGTRLSIL.